The clone carrying this TCR beta chain was seen only a few times. No antigen is known for it. The junction had 7 bases not matched to a gene; V was cut back by 4 bases and J by 2 bases. In germline, CDR1 is MGHRA, CDR2 YSYEKL. This CDR3 contains 15 residues. TCRdb analysed the RT-PCR reads with MiXCR anew, one entry per CDR3 protein. The sample records more than 700,000 distinct CDR3 sequences, around 21% being singletons. This entry is derived from a study of response to subunit inactivated influenza vaccine. Study results and caveats: Authors proposed each seasonal influenza vaccination draws in few new T cells.

The chain joins TRBV4-1 to TRBJ2-5; 7 bases are a match to TRBD2. The material sequenced was PBMCs from blood, taken approximately 5 days after vaccination. This clonotype was obtained from a man aged 45 to 65 who received an inactivated influenza vaccine. The CDR3 region is CASSPAGVRQETQYF. The CDR3 bases are TGCGCCAGCAGCCCGGCGGGGGTAAGACAAGAGACCCAGTACTTC.